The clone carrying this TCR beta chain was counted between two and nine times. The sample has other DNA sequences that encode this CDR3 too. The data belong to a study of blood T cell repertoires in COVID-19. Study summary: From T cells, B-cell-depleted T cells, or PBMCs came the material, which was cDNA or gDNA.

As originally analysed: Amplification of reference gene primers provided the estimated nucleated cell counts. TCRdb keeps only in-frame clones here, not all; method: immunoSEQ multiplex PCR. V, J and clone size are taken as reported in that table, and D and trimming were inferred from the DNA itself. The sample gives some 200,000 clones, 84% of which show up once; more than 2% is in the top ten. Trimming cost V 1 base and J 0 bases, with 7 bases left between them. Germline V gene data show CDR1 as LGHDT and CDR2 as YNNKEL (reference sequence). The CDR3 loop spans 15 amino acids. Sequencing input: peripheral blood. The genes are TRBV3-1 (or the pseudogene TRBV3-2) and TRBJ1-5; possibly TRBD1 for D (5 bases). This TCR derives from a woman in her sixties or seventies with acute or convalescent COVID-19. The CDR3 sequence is CASSQGGYSNQPQHF. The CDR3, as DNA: TGTGCCAGCAGCCAAGGGGGCTATAGCAATCAGCCCCAGCATTTT.